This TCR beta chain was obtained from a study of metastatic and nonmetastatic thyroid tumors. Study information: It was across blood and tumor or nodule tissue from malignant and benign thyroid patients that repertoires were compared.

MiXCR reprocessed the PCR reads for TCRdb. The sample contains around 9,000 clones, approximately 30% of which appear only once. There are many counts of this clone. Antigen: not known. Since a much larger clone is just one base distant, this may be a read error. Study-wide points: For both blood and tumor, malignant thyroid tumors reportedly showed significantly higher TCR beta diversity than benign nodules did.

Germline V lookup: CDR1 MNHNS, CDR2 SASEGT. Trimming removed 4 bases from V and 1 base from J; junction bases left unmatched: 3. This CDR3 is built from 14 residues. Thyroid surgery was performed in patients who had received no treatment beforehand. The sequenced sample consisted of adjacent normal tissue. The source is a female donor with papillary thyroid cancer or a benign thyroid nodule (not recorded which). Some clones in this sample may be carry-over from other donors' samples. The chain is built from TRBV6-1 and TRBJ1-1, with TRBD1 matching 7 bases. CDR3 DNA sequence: TGTGCCAGCAGTGCCCGGACAGGGAACACTGAAGCTTTCTTT. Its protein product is CASSARTGNTEAFF.